This TCR beta chain is from a study of T-cell reconstitution after alpha-beta-depleted transplantation in children (TCRdb year 2016). With respect to the entire study: Using TCR repertoire profiling, the study followed T-cell immune reconstitution in a quantitative way in children after TCRalphabeta/CD19-depleted allogeneic hematopoietic cell transplantation. The full study reports these points: In some patients, high TCRbeta diversity at day 60 was attributed to recipient T cells and intrathymic progenitors that had survived conditioning. The apparently early recovery of alphabetaT-cell counts about two months after transplant reportedly depended on only several hundred rapidly expanded clones that came from non-depleted graft cells. Hyperexpanded clone frequencies declined over subsequent months; after one year, T-cell counts and TCRbeta diversity were mostly attributed to newly produced T cells.

With regard to this clonotype: The antigen this receptor binds is unknown. No clone much larger than this one lies a single base away; base qualities are absent.

The sample's treatment or condition label, in plain terms: allogeneic hematopoietic cell transplantation with graft depleted of TCRalphabeta T cells and CD19 B cells. Transplant recipients were children who received TCRalphabeta/CD19-depleted allogeneic hematopoietic cell grafts. The method behind the library was PCR. The data were produced on an Illumina HiSeq 2500. Molecular barcoding was employed in the preparation of TCR libraries, with unique molecular identifiers being used to normalize TCRbeta repertoire quantification. The raw public reads went through TCRdb reprocessing: fastp at Q25, MiXCR clone calling, in-frame beta chains kept. All rows with the same CDR3 protein become a single entry with the most common DNA and genes. Across this sample there are approximately 270,000 distinct CDR3 sequences, with about 24% seen only once. The ten largest make up 4.5% to 5.5% of the sample. Based on the germline V gene, the CDR1 and CDR2 sequences are SNHLY and FYNNEI. There are 13 amino acids in the CDR3, from cysteine to phenylalanine inclusive. The read is trimmed to its CDR3 DNA, 39 bases read in frame from base 1. V loses 8 bases of germline sequence and J loses 6 bases, and the interval between the two ends is 17 bases.

Recombination connected TRBV2 to TRBJ2-7; the D gene identity is not certain. Sequenced here: PBMCs, mostly from graft donor cells, sampled 360 days after TCRalphabeta/CD19-depleted stem cell transplant. The clonotype originates from a female patient younger than 10 who had a stem cell transplant for congenital amegakaryocytic thrombocytopenia, so the T cells may come from the graft donor. The CDR3 here reads CASCFNPTFEQYF. Read as DNA, the sequence is TGTGCCAGCTGTTTTAACCCTACGTTCGAGCAGTACTTC.